The clone carrying this TCR beta chain was seen a few times. The antigen is undetermined. These data originate in a study of identical twins. Study conclusions and caveats: Out-of-frame beta chain sequences displayed weaker excess sharing between twins.

TCRdb re-derived calls from the 5' RACE reads in MiXCR, one entry per CDR3 protein. Of about 890,000 distinct CDR3 sequences in the sample, roughly an eighth are singletons; the top ten hold around 1.5%. The CDR3 runs 17 residues. The germline V gene has CDR1 SGHKS and CDR2 YYEKEE (reference sequence). V gave up 4 bases and J gave up 9 bases; unmatched junction bases: 16. The sample also formed part of further work on yellow fever vaccine responses in identical twins.

The chain is built from TRBV5-5 and TRBJ2-1, with 10 bases that match TRBD2. The source of this sequence is a woman aged 18-29 years in good health. The specimen was PBMCs. The CDR3 loop is CASSLARPGTSEGEQFF. CDR3 nucleotide sequence: TGTGCCAGCAGCCTGGCCCGGCCTGGGACTAGCGAGGGTGAGCAGTTCTTC.